The clone carrying this T cell receptor (beta chain) was recorded a few times. In germline, CDR1 is MNHEY, CDR2 SMNVEV (reference sequence). CDR3 length: 14 residues. Trimming pared 5 bases from V and 5 bases from J, leaving 15 bases between. As originally analysed: Estimates of nucleated cell counts were drawn from the amplification of reference gene primers. Measured with immunoSEQ multiplex PCR; TCRdb has only the in-frame clones, and not every one. V and J calls and clone size are copied from that table; D and trimming were computed from the DNA. The table shows 110,000 or so clones, with around 89% occurring only once. This entry is derived from a study of blood T cell repertoires in COVID-19. Study context: The study drew acute and convalescent COVID-19 samples from the United States, Italy and Spain. PBMCs, B-cell-depleted T cells, or T cells provided the cDNA or gDNA that made up the material.

This chain links TRBV27 with TRBJ1-1; perhaps TRBD1 as D (6 bases). The specimen sequenced was peripheral blood. This receptor was taken from a human donor with acute or convalescent COVID-19. The donor label of this sample is uncertain. The chain's CDR3 is CASSTKSGQTEAFF. The DNA of the CDR3 is TGTGCCAGCAGTACCAAATCCGGACAGACTGAAGCTTTCTTT.